One sample yielded the 11 T cell receptor beta chains listed below, sequenced in a study of CD8+ T cells in alopecia areata. Reverse transcription of extracted RNA yielded cDNA, which provided the sequencing template. Sequencing was performed with immunoSEQ multiplex PCR; in TCRdb, only in-frame clones are kept and a portion is missing. Listed for the sample are more than 250,000 clones, none seen a single time. CD4, CD8alpha, NKG2D, NKG2ACE and other markers guided sorting of pooled cutaneous lymph node cells. Sequencing input: CD4+ T cells sorted from a lymph node. Source of these receptors: a C3H/HeJ mouse with alopecia areata. The strain is characterized by the MHC haplotype H2-k.

About this clone itself: Genes and germline come from the mouse. From the germline J gene comes the end of the CDR3, since the read stops 4 residues before it. Other DNA sequences within the sample encode an identical CDR3. This sequence joins TRBV5 and TRBJ2-2, with TRBD2 identical over 8 bases. V was pared by 4 bases and J by 0 bases, with 4 bases of the junction left unmatched. The V gene's germline CDR1 is LGHNA and CDR2 YNLKQL (reference sequence). This CDR3 comprises 16 residues. CDR3 DNA, as far as it was read: TGTGCCAGCAGCCCCACTGGGGGAGCAAACACCGGG. Encoded protein: CASSPTGGANTG. The whole CDR3 protein is CASSPTGGANTGQLYF.

A note on this clone: Germline and genes: mouse. The read ends 4 residues early relative to the CDR3; the germline J gene fills the gap. The J gene is TRBJ1-2, the V gene TRBV19; D unclear. Germline V gene lookup returns CDR1 FNHDT and CDR2 SITEND (reference sequence). This CDR3 contains 12 residues. The V and J ends lost 2 bases and 4 bases respectively, with 6 bases between them. The part of the CDR3 DNA that was read is TGTGCCAGCAGTATTGGGTTCTCC. Translation gives CASSIGFS. The complete CDR3 sequence is CASSIGFSDYTF.

This clone has only a few counts. Gene labels here are mouse ones. CDR3 loop: CASSQDGVRAETLYF. The DNA read from the CDR3 is TGTGCCAGCAGCCAAGATGGGGTCCGTGCAGAA. The chain is built from TRBV5 and TRBJ2-3, with D maybe TRBD2 (5 bases). The CDR3 end falls 4 residues outside the read, so it is completed with the germline J gene. Germline V gives CDR1 LGHNA, CDR2 YNLKQL (reference sequence). V lost 0 bases, J lost 1 base, and 8 bases lay in between. This CDR3 is 15 amino acids long.

This clone was counted only a few times. Here the gene names and germline are mouse. The read ends 4 residues before the CDR3 terminus; that terminus is restored from the germline J gene. The same CDR3 can be traced to other DNA sequences in this sample. The chain has TRBV13-1 and TRBJ2-3; TRBD2 matches at 8 bases. CDR1 is NSHNY, CDR2 SYGAGN, per germline. The CDR3 covers 15 residues. Germline trimming cut 2 bases from V and 0 bases from J; bases unmatched to any gene: 2. CDR3 protein: CASSDRDWSAETLYF. The sequenced part of the CDR3 DNA is TGTGCCAGCAGTGACCGGGACTGGAGTGCAGAA.

Of note for this clone: Gene labels here are mouse ones. The read ends 4 residues before the CDR3 terminus; that terminus is restored from the germline J gene. The V gene is TRBV31, the J gene TRBJ2-3; 11 nucleotides align to TRBD2. The J segment lost 2 bases and the V segment lost 3 bases, leaving 4 bases of the junction unmatched. The CDR3 runs 15 residues. Germline CDR1 GKSSPN, CDR2 SITVG. CDR3 DNA (partial): TGTGCCTGGAGCCGGGACTGGGGGATTGCAGAA. Translation: CAWSRDWGIAE. Given in full, the CDR3 is CAWSRDWGIAETLYF.

This clone occurred a few times. Gene names follow the mouse nomenclature. The read terminates 4 residues before the CDR3 end, so the remaining end is supplied by the germline J gene. This sample includes further DNA sequences coding for the same CDR3. The chain combines TRBV13-1 with TRBJ2-4; D gene uncertain. The CDR3 is 13 residues long. CDR1 is NSHNY and CDR2 is SYGAGN in the germline V gene. CDR3 region: CASSDALENTLYF. The covered CDR3 bases are TGTGCCAGCAGTGATGCTCTGGAAAAC.

Worth noting for this clone: These gene names are mouse names. The missing CDR3 end, 4 residues past where the read stops, is filled in from the germline J gene. Other DNA sequences within the sample encode an identical CDR3. This chain uses TRBV19 with TRBJ2-3; TRBD2 might be the D (7 bases). V shed 1 base and J shed 2 bases, with 8 bases lying between them. The CDR3 totals 14 residues. CDR1 is FNHDT and CDR2 is SITEND in the germline V gene (reference sequence). The part of the CDR3 DNA that was read is TGTGCCAGCAGTATAAGGGGGGCTGCAGAA. Protein sequence: CASSIRGAAE. The entire CDR3 protein is CASSIRGAAETLYF.

Of note for this clone: Gene names follow the mouse nomenclature. The read falls 3 residues short of the CDR3 end, and the missing part is taken from the germline J gene. The chain joins TRBV31 to TRBJ1-6; D is undetermined. TRBJ1-6 is flagged as an ORF with uncertain function. The CDR3 sequence is 14 residues long. The germline CDR1 and CDR2 sequences are GKSSPN and SITVG. V shed 0 bases and J shed 2 bases, with 5 bases lying between them. Partial CDR3 DNA: TGTGCCTGGAGTCTCCAGGCCTATAATTCGCCC. This sequence encodes CAWSLQAYNSP. Given in full, the CDR3 is CAWSLQAYNSPLYF.

A remark on this clone: Genes and germline are mouse. The CDR3 extends 4 residues past the end of the read, so its final part is completed from the germline J gene. The chain employs TRBV5 and TRBJ2-7, with TRBD1 matching 9 bases. The CDR3 contains 14 residues. Per germline, CDR1 LGHNA and CDR2 YNLKQL (reference sequence). Here the CDR3 reads CASSPGQGIYEQYF. The CDR3 bases that were read are TGTGCCAGCAGCCCCGGACAGGGGATTTAT.

This clone was observed a handful of times. Gene names and germline match the mouse. The read is 4 residues too short to cover the CDR3 end, so that end is filled in from the germline J gene. The gene calls are TRBV5 and TRBJ2-1; D is ambiguous. V lost 0 bases and J lost 3, with 9 bases in between. Looked up from germline, CDR1 is LGHNA and CDR2 is YNLKQL (reference sequence). The CDR3 is 15 amino acids. The CDR3 bases that were read are TGTGCCAGCAGCCAAGATGGAGGGTTCTATGCT. This codes for CASSQDGGFYA. The whole CDR3 sequence is CASSQDGGFYAEQFF.

This clone was seen a handful of times. Gene names are mouse gene names. The CDR3 end lies 4 residues beyond the end of the read and is filled in from the germline J gene. The V and J genes are TRBV13-1 and TRBJ1-2, with 9 bases fitting TRBD1. Germline lookup yields CDR1 NSHNY and CDR2 SYGAGN. V was clipped by 0 bases and J by 3 bases; unmatched bases: 9. CDR3 length equals 17 residues. The part of the CDR3 DNA that was read is TGTGCCAGCAGTGATGCCCCCGGACAGGGGCGGGACTCC. Protein sequence: CASSDAPGQGRDS. Given in full, the CDR3 is CASSDAPGQGRDSDYTF.